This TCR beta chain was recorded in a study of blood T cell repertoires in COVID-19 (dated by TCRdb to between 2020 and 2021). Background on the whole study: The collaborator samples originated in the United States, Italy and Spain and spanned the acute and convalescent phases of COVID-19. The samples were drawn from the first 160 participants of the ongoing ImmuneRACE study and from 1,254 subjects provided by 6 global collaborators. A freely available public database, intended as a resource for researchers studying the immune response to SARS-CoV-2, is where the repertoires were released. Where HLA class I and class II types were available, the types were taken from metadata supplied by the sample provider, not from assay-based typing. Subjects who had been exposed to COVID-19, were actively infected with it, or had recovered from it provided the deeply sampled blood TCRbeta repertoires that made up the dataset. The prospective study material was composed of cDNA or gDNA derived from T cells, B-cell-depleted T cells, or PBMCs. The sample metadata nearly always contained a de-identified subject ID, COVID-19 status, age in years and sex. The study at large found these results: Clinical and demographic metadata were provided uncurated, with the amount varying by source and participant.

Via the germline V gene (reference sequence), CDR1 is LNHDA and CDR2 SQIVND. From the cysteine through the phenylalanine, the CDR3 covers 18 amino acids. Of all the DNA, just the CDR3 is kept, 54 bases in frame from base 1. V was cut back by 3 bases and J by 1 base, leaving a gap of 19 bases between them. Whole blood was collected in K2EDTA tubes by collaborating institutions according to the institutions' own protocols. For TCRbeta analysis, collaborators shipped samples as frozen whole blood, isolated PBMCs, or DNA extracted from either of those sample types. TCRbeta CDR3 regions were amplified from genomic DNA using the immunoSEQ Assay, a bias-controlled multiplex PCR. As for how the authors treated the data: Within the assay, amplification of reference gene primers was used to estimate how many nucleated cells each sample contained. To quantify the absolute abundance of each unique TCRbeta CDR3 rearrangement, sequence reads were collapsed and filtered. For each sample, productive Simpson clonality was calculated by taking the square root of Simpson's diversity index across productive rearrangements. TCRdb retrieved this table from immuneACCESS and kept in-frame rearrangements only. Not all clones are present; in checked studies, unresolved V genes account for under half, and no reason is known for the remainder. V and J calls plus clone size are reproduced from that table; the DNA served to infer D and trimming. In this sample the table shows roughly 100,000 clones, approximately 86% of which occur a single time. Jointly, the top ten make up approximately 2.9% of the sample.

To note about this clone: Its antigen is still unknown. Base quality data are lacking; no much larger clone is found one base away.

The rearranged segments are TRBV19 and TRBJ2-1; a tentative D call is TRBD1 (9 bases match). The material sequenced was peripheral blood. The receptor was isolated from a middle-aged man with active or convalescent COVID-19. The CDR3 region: CASSIGLAGTGSYNEQFF. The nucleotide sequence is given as TGTGCCAGTAGTATCGGACTAGCAGGGACAGGGTCCTACAATGAGCAGTTCTTC.